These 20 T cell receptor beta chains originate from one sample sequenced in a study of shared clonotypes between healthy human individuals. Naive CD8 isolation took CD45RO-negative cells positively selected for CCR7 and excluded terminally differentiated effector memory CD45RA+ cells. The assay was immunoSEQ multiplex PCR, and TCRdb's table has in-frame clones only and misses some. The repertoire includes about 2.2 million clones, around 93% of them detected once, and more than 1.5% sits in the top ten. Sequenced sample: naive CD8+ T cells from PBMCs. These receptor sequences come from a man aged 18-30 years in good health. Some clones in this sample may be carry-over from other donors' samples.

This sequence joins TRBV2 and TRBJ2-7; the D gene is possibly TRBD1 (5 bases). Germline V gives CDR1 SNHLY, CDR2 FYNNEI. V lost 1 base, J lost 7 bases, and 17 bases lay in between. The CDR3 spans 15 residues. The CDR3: CASSEGTTATGEQYF. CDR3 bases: TGTGCCAGCAGTGAAGGGACGACAGCCACCGGGGAGCAGTACTTC.

CDR3 protein: CASSPFVEQYF. CDR3 nucleotides: TGTGCCAGCAGTCCCTTTGTCGAGCAGTACTTC. The gene calls are TRBV27 and TRBJ2-7, with D unresolved. Germline CDR1 reads MNHEY; CDR2 reads SMNVEV (reference sequence). This CDR3 contains 11 residues. Trimming removed 5 bases from V and 6 bases from J, with 8 bases in between.

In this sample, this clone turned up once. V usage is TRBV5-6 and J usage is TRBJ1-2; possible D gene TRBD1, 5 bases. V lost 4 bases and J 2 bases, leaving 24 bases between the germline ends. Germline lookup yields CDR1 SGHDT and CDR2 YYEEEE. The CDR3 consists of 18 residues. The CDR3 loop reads CASSGETAPRDPNYGYTF. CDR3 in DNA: TGTGCCAGCAGCGGAGAGACAGCGCCAAGAGATCCCAACTATGGCTACACCTTC.

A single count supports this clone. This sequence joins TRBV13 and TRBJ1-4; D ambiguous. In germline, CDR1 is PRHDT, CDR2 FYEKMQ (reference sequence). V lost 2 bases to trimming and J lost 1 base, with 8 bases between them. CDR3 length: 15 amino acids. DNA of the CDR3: TGTGCCAGCAGCTTAACTGCGGAAACTAATGAAAAACTGTTTTTT. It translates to CASSLTAETNEKLFF. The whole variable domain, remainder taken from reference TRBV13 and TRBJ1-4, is AAGVIQSPRHLIKEKRETATLKCYPIPRHDTVYWYQQGPGQDPQFLISFYEKMQSDKGSIPDRFSAQQFSDYHSELNMSSLELGDSALYFCASSLTAETNEKLFFGSGTQLSVL.

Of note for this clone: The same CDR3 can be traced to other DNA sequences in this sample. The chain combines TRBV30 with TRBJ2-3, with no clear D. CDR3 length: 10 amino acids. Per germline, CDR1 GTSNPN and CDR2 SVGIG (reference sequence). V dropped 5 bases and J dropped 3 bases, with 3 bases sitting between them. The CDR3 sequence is CAWSTDTQYF. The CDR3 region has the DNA TGTGCCTGGTCAACAGATACGCAGTATTTT.

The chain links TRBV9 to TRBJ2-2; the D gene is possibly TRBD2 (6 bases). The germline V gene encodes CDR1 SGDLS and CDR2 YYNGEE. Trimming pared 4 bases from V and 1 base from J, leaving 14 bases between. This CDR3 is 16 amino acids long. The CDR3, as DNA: TGTGCCAGCAGCTCCCCGGGACTCTTGAACACCGGGGAGCTGTTTTTT. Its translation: CASSSPGLLNTGELFF. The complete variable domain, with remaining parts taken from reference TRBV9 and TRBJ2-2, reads DSGVTQTPKHLITATGQRVTLRCSPRSGDLSVYWYQQSLDQGLQFLIQYYNGEERAKGNILERFSAQQFPDLHSELNLSSLELGDSALYFCASSSPGLLNTGELFFGEGSRLTVL.

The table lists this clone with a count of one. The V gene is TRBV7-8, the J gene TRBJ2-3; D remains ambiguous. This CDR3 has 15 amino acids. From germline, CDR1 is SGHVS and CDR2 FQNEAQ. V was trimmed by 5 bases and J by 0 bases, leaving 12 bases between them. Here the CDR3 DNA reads TGTGCCAGCAGCACGGAACGGTCTAGCACAGATACGCAGTATTTT. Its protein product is CASSTERSSTDTQYF.

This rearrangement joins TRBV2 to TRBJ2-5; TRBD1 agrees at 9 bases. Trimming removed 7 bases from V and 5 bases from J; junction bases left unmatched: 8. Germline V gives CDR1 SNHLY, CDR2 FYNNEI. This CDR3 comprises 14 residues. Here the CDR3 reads CASIRTGAGETQYF. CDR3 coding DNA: TGTGCCAGCATCCGGACAGGGGCAGGGGAGACCCAGTACTTC.

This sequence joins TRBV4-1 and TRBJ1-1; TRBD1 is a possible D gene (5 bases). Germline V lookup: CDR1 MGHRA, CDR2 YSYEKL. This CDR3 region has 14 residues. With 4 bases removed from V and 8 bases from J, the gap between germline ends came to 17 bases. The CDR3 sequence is CASSPTGTEWEAFF. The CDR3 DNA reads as TGCGCCAGCAGCCCCACCGGGACCGAATGGGAAGCTTTCTTT.

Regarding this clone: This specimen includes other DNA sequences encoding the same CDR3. As DNA, the CDR3 is TGTGCCAGCAGTTACCGGGGGGGGGACCAGCCCCAGCATTTT. Residues: CASSYRGGDQPQHF. The chain combines TRBV6-5 with TRBJ1-5, with D tentatively TRBD1 (5 bases). V was clipped by 2 bases and J by 7 bases, with 12 bases between them. The CDR3 has 14 amino acids. Germline CDR1 reads MNHEY; CDR2 reads SVGAGI.

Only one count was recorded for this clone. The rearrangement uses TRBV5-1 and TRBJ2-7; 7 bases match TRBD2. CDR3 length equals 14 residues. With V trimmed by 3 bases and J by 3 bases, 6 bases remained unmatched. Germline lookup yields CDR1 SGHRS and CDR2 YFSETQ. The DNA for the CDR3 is TGCGCCAGCAGCTCATGGGAGGGGAACTACGAGCAGTACTTC. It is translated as CASSSWEGNYEQYF.

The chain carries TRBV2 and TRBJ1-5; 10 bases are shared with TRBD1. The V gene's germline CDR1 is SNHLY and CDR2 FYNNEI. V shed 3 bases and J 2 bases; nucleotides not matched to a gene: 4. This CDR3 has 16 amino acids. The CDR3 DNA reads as TGTGCCAGCAGTGACGGTGGGACAGGGGGCAATCAGCCCCAGCATTTT. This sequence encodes CASSDGGTGGNQPQHF.

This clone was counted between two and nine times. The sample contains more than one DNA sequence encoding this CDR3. CDR3 protein: CSVLGYEQYF. For the CDR3, the DNA is TGCAGCGTTTTGGGCTACGAGCAGTACTTC. The chain is built from TRBV29-1 and TRBJ2-7, with no clear D. Looked up from germline, CDR1 is SQVTM and CDR2 is ANQGSEA. V was shortened by 5 bases and J by 3 bases, with 5 bases between the two germline ends. The CDR3 is 10 residues long.

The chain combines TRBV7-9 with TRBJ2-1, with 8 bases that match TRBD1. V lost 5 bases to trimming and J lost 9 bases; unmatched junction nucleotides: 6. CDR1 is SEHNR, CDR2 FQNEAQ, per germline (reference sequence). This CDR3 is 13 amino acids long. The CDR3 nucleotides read TGTGCCAGCAGCCAGACAGGGGTTGGTGAGCAGTTCTTC. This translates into CASSQTGVGEQFF.

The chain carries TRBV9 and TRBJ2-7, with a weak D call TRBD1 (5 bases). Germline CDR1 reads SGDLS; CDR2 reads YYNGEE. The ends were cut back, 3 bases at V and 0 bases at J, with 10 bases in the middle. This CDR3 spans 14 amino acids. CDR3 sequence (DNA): TGTGCCAGCAGCGCCCGACAGAGCTCCTACGAGCAGTACTTC. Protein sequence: CASSARQSSYEQYF. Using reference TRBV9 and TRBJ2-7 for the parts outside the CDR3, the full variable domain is DSGVTQTPKHLITATGQRVTLRCSPRSGDLSVYWYQQSLDQGLQFLIQYYNGEERAKGNILERFSAQQFPDLHSELNLSSLELGDSALYFCASSARQSSYEQYFGPGTRLTVT.

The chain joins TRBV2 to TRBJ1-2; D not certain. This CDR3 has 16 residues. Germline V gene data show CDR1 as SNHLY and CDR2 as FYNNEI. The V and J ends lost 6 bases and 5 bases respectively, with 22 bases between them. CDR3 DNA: TGTGCCAGCAGGGACCCCCGGACGGACTATCGGTATGGCTACACCTTC. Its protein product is CASRDPRTDYRYGYTF.

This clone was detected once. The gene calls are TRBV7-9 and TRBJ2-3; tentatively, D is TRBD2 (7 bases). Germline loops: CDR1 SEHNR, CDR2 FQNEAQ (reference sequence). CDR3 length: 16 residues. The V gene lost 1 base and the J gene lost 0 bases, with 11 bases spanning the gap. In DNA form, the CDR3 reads TGTGCCAGCAGCTTAGAGGCGGGGGCAAGCACAGATACGCAGTATTTT. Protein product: CASSLEAGASTDTQYF.

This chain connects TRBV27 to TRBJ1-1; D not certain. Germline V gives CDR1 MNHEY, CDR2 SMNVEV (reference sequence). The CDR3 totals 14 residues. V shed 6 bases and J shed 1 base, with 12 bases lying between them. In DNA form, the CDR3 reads TGTGCCAGCAGGACCGGGGTAACGAACACTGAAGCTTTCTTT. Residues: CASRTGVTNTEAFF.

The CDR3 sequence: CATSRDPGLGVYEQYF. For the CDR3, the DNA is TGTGCCACCAGCAGAGATCCGGGACTAGGGGTCTACGAGCAGTACTTC. The chain has TRBV15 and TRBJ2-7; 8 bases match TRBD2. This CDR3 has 16 amino acids. V trimming: 0 bases; J trimming: 3 bases; junction bases outside the gene matches: 7. Germline V lookup: CDR1 LNHNV, CDR2 YYDKDF (reference sequence).

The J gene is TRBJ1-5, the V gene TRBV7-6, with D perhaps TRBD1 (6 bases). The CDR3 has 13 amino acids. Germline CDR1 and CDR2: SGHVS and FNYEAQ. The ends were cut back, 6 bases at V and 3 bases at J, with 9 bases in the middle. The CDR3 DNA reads TGTGCCAGCAGTACAGGGCCCAATCAGCCCCAGCATTTT. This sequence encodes CASSTGPNQPQHF.